Each of the 25 T cell receptor beta chains below was sequenced from the same sample in a study of T cell responses to AZD1222 COVID-19 vaccine. This table comes from immunoSEQ multiplex PCR, and its TCRdb copy is limited to in-frame clones, with some not included. The sample lists around 95,000 clones; about 89% were seen once. The sequences come from peripheral blood, collected on day 0 of MenACWY control vaccination. These receptors were obtained from an adult in good health.

CDR3 bases: TGTGCCAGCAGCCTCACAGATATTAATTCACCCCTCCACTTT. The encoded protein is CASSLTDINSPLHF. V gene TRBV3-1 (or the pseudogene TRBV3-2) combines with J gene TRBJ1-6, with D hard to call. Germline CDR1 LGHDT, CDR2 YNNKEL (reference sequence). This CDR3 region has 14 residues. V was cut by 4 bases and J by 6 bases, with 10 bases left in between.

This chain connects TRBV5-1 to TRBJ1-2; perhaps TRBD1 as D (6 bases). CDR1 and CDR2 (germline): SGHRS, YFSETQ. The germline V and J ends were trimmed by 0 bases and 7 bases, with 13 bases remaining between them. This CDR3 has 14 residues. As DNA, the CDR3 is TGCGCCAGCAGCTTGGAGGGGGGCTTAGGTGGCTACACCTTC. It translates to CASSLEGGLGGYTF. The full variable domain, in which reference TRBV5-1 and TRBJ1-2 provide the parts outside the CDR3, is KAGVTQTPRYLIKTRGQQVTLSCSPISGHRSVSWYQQTPGQGLQFLFEYFSETQRNKGNFPGRFSGRQFSNSRSEMNVSTLELGDSALYLCASSLEGGLGGYTFGSGTRLTVV.

The chain couples TRBV28 to TRBJ1-3; 8 bases match TRBD1. The V gene end was trimmed by 4 bases and the J gene end by 0 bases; junction bases not matched to a gene: 2. Germline V lookup: CDR1 MDHEN, CDR2 SYDVKM. The CDR3 is made up of 15 amino acids. For the CDR3, the DNA is TGTGCCAGCAGTTCGACAGGGGCCTCTGGAAACACCATATATTTT. It encodes CASSSTGASGNTIYF.

The rearrangement links TRBV10-2 to TRBJ2-5; TRBD2 matches at 8 bases. CDR1 is WSHSY, CDR2 SAAADI, per germline. Unmatched junction bases numbered 8, after V lost 9 bases and J lost 2 bases. This CDR3 spans 14 amino acids. For the CDR3, the DNA is TGCGCCAGTAGAGAGCGGGAGAGGCAAGAGACCCAGTACTTC. This gives the protein CASRERERQETQYF.

Worth noting for this clone: This specimen includes other DNA sequences encoding the same CDR3. This chain joins TRBV9 and TRBJ1-1; D may be TRBD1 (5 bases). V lost 2 bases and J lost 1, with 6 bases in between. Per the germline V gene, CDR1 is SGDLS and CDR2 is YYNGEE. The CDR3 sequence is 13 residues long. As DNA, the CDR3 is TGTGCCAGCAGCGTGGGGCCGAACACTGAAGCTTTCTTT. Its translation is CASSVGPNTEAFF.

This chain links TRBV28 with TRBJ1-1; 8 bases agree with TRBD1. Trimming removed 5 bases from V and 6 bases from J; junction bases left unmatched: 8. CDR3 length: 14 residues. Germline V lookup: CDR1 MDHEN, CDR2 SYDVKM. CDR3 bases: TGTGCCAGCAGTATACCGCAGGGGGCTCCTGAAGCTTTCTTT. Its protein is CASSIPQGAPEAFF.

The genes are TRBV30 and TRBJ2-7, with 8 bases identical to TRBD1. The CDR3 loop spans 15 amino acids. The ends lost 0 bases at V and 5 bases at J; junction bases unmatched: 9. Germline V lookup: CDR1 GTSNPN, CDR2 SVGIG (reference sequence). For the CDR3, the DNA is TGTGCCTGGAGTGTACGTGGACAGGGAGGCCACGAGCAGTACTTC. Its translation is CAWSVRGQGGHEQYF. Filled out from reference TRBV30 and TRBJ2-7, the complete variable domain reads SQTIHQWPATLVQPVGSPLSLECTVEGTSNPNLYWYRQAAGRGLQLLFYSVGIGQISSEVPQNLSASRPQDRQFILSSKKLLLSDSGFYLCAWSVRGQGGHEQYFGPGTRLTVT.

V usage is TRBV7-9 and J usage is TRBJ1-4; 9 bases align to TRBD1. The J segment lost 8 bases and the V segment lost 5 bases, leaving 6 bases of the junction unmatched. This CDR3 is 14 amino acids long. Germline CDR1 reads SEHNR; CDR2 reads FQNEAQ (reference sequence). DNA of the CDR3: TGTGCCAGCAGCACCGGGACAGGGCTGGAAAAACTGTTTTTT. This gives the protein CASSTGTGLEKLFF.

The chain links TRBV5-4 to TRBJ2-5; D unclear. Germline loops: CDR1 SGHNT, CDR2 YYREEE (reference sequence). This CDR3 has 13 residues. The V end lost 1 base, the J end lost 2 bases, and 6 bases lay between the germline ends. CDR3 amino acids: CASSLLQQETQYF. The CDR3 DNA is TGTGCCAGCAGCTTGCTCCAGCAAGAGACCCAGTACTTC.

V and J are TRBV9 and TRBJ1-2, with TRBD1 matching over 12 bases. This CDR3 spans 16 amino acids. Germline CDR1 is SGDLS and CDR2 is YYNGEE. Trimming took 0 bases from V and 4 from J; bases not matched to a gene: 4. The CDR3 bases are TGTGCCAGCAGCGTAGAAAGGGACAGGGGGCTCTATGGCTACACCTTC. This gives the protein CASSVERDRGLYGYTF.

The V call is TRBV4-2, the J call TRBJ2-7; possible D gene TRBD2, 6 bases. V lost 4 bases, J lost 6 bases, and 16 bases lay in between. Per the germline V gene, CDR1 is LGHNA and CDR2 is YNFKEQ. The CDR3 is made up of 14 amino acids. The CDR3: CASSRGEVGREQYF. CDR3 nucleotides: TGTGCCAGCAGCCGGGGGGAGGTGGGGCGCGAGCAGTACTTC.

The chain employs TRBV3-1 (or the pseudogene TRBV3-2) and TRBJ1-1; 8 bases align to TRBD1. V was clipped by 4 bases and J by 0 bases; unmatched bases: 13. The CDR3 runs 18 residues. CDR1 and CDR2 (germline): LGHDT, YNNKEL (reference sequence). The CDR3 DNA reads TGTGCCAGCAGCCGGTCCGGGACAGGCGGCCCCATGAACACTGAAGCTTTCTTT. Translation gives CASSRSGTGGPMNTEAFF.

The chain joins TRBV19 to TRBJ1-2; D call uncertain. The germline CDR1 and CDR2 sequences are LNHDA and SQIVND (reference sequence). This CDR3 is built from 12 residues. Trimming pared 5 bases from V and 5 bases from J, leaving 9 bases between. The CDR3 sequence is CASSPAGYGYTF. CDR3 nucleotide sequence: TGTGCCAGTAGTCCCGCGGGTTATGGCTACACCTTC. Using reference TRBV19 and TRBJ1-2 for the parts outside the CDR3, the full variable domain is DGGITQSPKYLFRKEGQNVTLSCEQNLNHDAMYWYRQDPGQGLRLIYYSQIVNDFQKGDIAEGYSVSREKKESFPLTVTSAQKNPTAFYLCASSPAGYGYTFGSGTRLTVV.

A single count supports this clone. This CDR3 is also generated by other DNA sequences in the sample. The genes are TRBV11-2 and TRBJ1-2; 8 nucleotides line up with TRBD1. The J segment lost 3 bases and the V segment lost 5 bases, leaving 2 bases of the junction unmatched. The CDR3 has 13 amino acids. In germline, CDR1 is SGHAT, CDR2 FQNNGV. The CDR3 DNA sequence: TGTGCCAGCAGCCCGGACAGGGACTATGGCTACACCTTC. Protein product: CASSPDRDYGYTF.

The DNA of the CDR3 is TGTGCCAGCAGCTTAGTTGAGAACACTGAAGCTTTCTTT. Translated: CASSLVENTEAFF. V is TRBV7-2 and J is TRBJ1-1; D remains ambiguous. CDR1 and CDR2 from the germline V gene are SGHTA and FQGNSA. The CDR3 extends over 13 amino acids. Trimming removed 1 base from V and 1 base from J, with 4 bases in between. Using reference TRBV7-2 and TRBJ1-1 for the parts outside the CDR3, the full variable domain is GAGVSQSPSNKVTEKGKDVELRCDPISGHTALYWYRQSLGQGLEFLIYFQGNSAPDKSGLPSDRFSAERTGGSVSTLTIQRTQQEDSAVYLCASSLVENTEAFFGQGTRLTVV.

The rearrangement joins TRBV9 to TRBJ2-1; a weak D match, TRBD1 (5 bases). Trimming cost V 2 bases and J 4 bases, with 19 bases left between them. There are 17 residues in the CDR3. Germline CDR1 reads SGDLS; CDR2 reads YYNGEE. CDR3 in DNA: TGTGCCAGCAGCGTGGGGATCACAGGAGTACTATACAATGAGCAGTTCTTC. This encodes CASSVGITGVLYNEQFF.

The rearrangement uses TRBV3-1 (or the pseudogene TRBV3-2) and TRBJ1-2; 8 bases are shared with TRBD1. The germline V gene has CDR1 LGHDT and CDR2 YNNKEL (reference sequence). Losses at the gene ends were 4 bases for V and 2 bases for J; bases not matched to a gene: 3. There are 14 residues in the CDR3. The DNA of the CDR3 is TGTGCCAGCAGCCGACAGGGGACGAACTATGGCTACACCTTC. Its protein product is CASSRQGTNYGYTF.

The V gene is TRBV6-2 or TRBV6-3, the J gene TRBJ1-4; D is uncertain. The CDR3 runs to 16 residues. Germline CDR1 and CDR2: MNHEY and SVGEGT. The germline V and J ends were trimmed by 4 bases and 6 bases, with 18 bases remaining between them. The CDR3 loop reads CASSSVRRADDEKLFF. For the CDR3, the DNA is TGTGCCAGCAGTTCGGTTAGGAGGGCGGACGATGAAAAACTGTTTTTT.

The chain has TRBV4-1 and TRBJ1-1, with D possibly being TRBD1 (5 bases). CDR3 size: 15 residues. CDR1 is MGHRA, CDR2 YSYEKL, per germline. Trimming left V 10 bases short and J 1 base short, with 19 bases between. CDR3: CATRGQGYWNTEAFF. The CDR3, as DNA: TGCGCCACCAGAGGTCAGGGTTATTGGAACACTGAAGCTTTCTTT.

The chain employs TRBV4-1 and TRBJ1-2; D not resolved. The CDR3 is 16 amino acids. V lost 0 bases and J 4 bases, leaving 15 bases between the germline ends. Germline CDR1 MGHRA, CDR2 YSYEKL. The CDR3 coding sequence is TGCGCCAGCAGCCAAGAGTCTGCTGTACAGTTCTATGGCTACACCTTC. Translated, it gives CASSQESAVQFYGYTF.

This clone was picked up one time. V gene TRBV4-1 combines with J gene TRBJ2-6, with unresolved D. V lost 1 base and J lost 1, with 11 bases in between. Germline V CDR1 and CDR2: MGHRA, YSYEKL. The CDR3 runs to 17 residues. The CDR3: CASSQVVGESGANVLTF. CDR3 bases: TGCGCCAGCAGCCAAGTTGTTGGTGAATCTGGGGCCAACGTCCTGACTTTC.

The chain recombines TRBV19 with TRBJ2-3, with D perhaps TRBD2 (7 bases). From germline, CDR1 is LNHDA and CDR2 SQIVND (reference sequence). Trimming cost V 6 bases and J 4 bases, with 20 bases left between them. The CDR3 sequence is 16 residues long. The CDR3 DNA is TGTGCCAGTAGACTCGGGAGGCAGGGGAGCGCAGATACGCAGTATTTT. Its translation: CASRLGRQGSADTQYF.

The rearrangement joins TRBV7-8 to TRBJ2-1, with a tentative D call TRBD1 (6 bases). Germline loops: CDR1 SGHVS, CDR2 FQNEAQ. Deletions cut 1 base from V and 10 bases from J, with 14 bases between. The CDR3 is 14 residues long. The CDR3 DNA reads as TGTGCCAGCAGCTTAGACAGGGTAGTTGGCGAGCAGTTCTTC. Amino acid sequence: CASSLDRVVGEQFF.

This chain joins TRBV27 and TRBJ1-6, with D hard to call. V was pared by 4 bases and J by 14 bases, with 12 bases between. This CDR3 spans 12 amino acids. The germline V gene has CDR1 MNHEY and CDR2 SMNVEV (reference sequence). The CDR3 bases are TGTGCCAGCAGTTACTCCATCGGGGCCCTCCACTTT. Translated, it gives CASSYSIGALHF.

The V gene is TRBV5-8, the J gene TRBJ1-2, with D perhaps TRBD1 (6 bases). V lost 0 bases and J lost 4, with 16 bases in between. Germline CDR1 and CDR2: SGHTS and YDEGEE. The CDR3 has 16 residues. CDR3 in DNA: TGTGCCAGCAGCTTGGCCTTCGGAGGGGGAACCTATGGCTACACCTTC. This sequence encodes CASSLAFGGGTYGYTF.